The present T cell receptor beta chain was sequenced within a study of blood T cell repertoires in COVID-19. Study information: Material from acute and convalescent COVID-19 was sourced from the United States, Italy and Spain.

This CDR3 comprises 14 residues. The V gene's germline CDR1 is SNHLY and CDR2 FYNNEI. The ends were cut back, 7 bases at V and 6 bases at J, with 16 bases in the middle. Sequencing was performed with immunoSEQ multiplex PCR; in TCRdb, only in-frame clones are kept and a portion is missing. The sample lists 200,000 to 250,000 clones; roughly 80% were seen once. The receptor was isolated from a woman in her seventies with COVID-19, enrolled during active disease. J is TRBJ1-5 and V is TRBV2; possibly TRBD1 for D (6 bases). Sequences were obtained from peripheral blood. The CDR3 DNA sequence: TGTGCCAGCAATCTGGACAGTATCGCTCAGCCCCAGCATTTT. Residues: CASNLDSIAQPQHF. Filled out from reference TRBV2 and TRBJ1-5, the complete variable domain reads EPEVTQTPSHQVTQMGQEVILRCVPISNHLYFYWYRQILGQKVEFLVSFYNNEISEKSEIFDDQFSVERPDGSNFTLKIRSTKLEDSAMYFCASNLDSIAQPQHFGDGTRLSIL.